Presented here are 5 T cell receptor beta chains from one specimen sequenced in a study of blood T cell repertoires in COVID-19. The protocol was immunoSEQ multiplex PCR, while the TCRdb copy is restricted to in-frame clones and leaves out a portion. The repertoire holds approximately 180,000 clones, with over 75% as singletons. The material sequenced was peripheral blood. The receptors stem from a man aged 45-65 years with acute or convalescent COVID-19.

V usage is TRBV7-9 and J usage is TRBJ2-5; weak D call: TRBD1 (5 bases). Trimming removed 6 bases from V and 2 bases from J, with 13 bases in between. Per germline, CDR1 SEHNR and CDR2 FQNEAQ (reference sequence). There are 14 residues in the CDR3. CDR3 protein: CASRSSGQQETQYF. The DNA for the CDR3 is TGTGCCAGCAGATCTAGTGGACAACAAGAGACCCAGTACTTC.

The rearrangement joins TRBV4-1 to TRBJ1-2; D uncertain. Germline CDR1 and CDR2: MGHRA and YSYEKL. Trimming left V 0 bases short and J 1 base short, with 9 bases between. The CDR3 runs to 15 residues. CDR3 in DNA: TGCGCCAGCAGCCAAGATCACAGCCTTAACTATGGCTACACCTTC. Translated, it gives CASSQDHSLNYGYTF.

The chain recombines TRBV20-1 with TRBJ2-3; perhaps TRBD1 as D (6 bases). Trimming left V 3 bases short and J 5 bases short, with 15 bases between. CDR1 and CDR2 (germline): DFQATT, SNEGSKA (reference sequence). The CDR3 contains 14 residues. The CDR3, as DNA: TGCAGTGCTAGTCGGCGCAGGGGCGAAGATACGCAGTATTTT. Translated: CSASRRRGEDTQYF.

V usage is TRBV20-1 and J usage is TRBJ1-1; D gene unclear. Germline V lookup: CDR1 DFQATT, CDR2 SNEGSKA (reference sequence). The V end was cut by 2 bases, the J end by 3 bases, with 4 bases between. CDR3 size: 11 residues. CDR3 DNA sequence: TGCAGTGCTAGAACACACACTGAAGCTTTCTTT. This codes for CSARTHTEAFF.

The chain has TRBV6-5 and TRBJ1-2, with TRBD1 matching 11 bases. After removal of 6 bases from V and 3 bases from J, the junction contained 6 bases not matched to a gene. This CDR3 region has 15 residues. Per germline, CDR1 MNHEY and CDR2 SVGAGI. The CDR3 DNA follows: TGTGCCAGCAGGAAAGGACAGGGGGCGGACTATGGCTACACCTTC. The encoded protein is CASRKGQGADYGYTF.